Here is one TCR beta chain with its context. Its antigen is unknown. These data originate in a study of cytomegalovirus exposure and HLA in healthy donors. It was with 60 Vbeta and 13 Jbeta primers that the PCR ran. TCRdb's table, derived via immunoSEQ multiplex PCR, lists solely in-frame clones and lacks some. The table records about 160,000 clones, roughly four fifths of them present only once. Study observations and caveats: The investigators catalogued 150 to 200 TCR beta chains as cytomegalovirus-associated. Rare TCR sequences dominated, though some public TCRs recurred in many donors. Among the sequence variants, a highly shared cluster was likely an artifact of sequencing.

The receptor's source is a woman between 18 and 29 years old in good health and CMV-seronegative. Sequences were obtained from PBMCs.

The CDR3 region is CASSLVGGLGHTDTQYF. CDR3 DNA sequence: TGTGCCAGCAGCTTAGTCGGGGGACTCGGCCACACAGATACGCAGTATTTT. This rearrangement joins TRBV7-9 to TRBJ2-3, with a possible D match to TRBD2 (6 bases). V shed 1 base and J shed 2 bases, with 16 bases lying between them. Germline V lookup: CDR1 SEHNR, CDR2 FQNEAQ (reference sequence). The CDR3 is 17 amino acids.